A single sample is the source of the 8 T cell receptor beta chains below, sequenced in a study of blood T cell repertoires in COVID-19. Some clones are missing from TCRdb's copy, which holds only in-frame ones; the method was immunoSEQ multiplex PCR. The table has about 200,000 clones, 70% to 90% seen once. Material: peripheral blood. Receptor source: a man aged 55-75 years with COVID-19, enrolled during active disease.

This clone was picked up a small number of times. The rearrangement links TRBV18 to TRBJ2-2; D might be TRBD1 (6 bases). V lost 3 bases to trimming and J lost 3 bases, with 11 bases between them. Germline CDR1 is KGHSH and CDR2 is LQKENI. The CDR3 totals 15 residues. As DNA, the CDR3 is TGTGCCAGCTCACCCAGGTCAGGGGACACCGGGGAGCTGTTTTTT. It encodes CASSPRSGDTGELFF. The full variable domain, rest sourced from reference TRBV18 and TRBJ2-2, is NAGVMQNPRHLVRRRGQEARLRCSPMKGHSHVYWYRQLPEEGLKFMVYLQKENIIDESGMPKERFSAEFPKEGPSILRIQQVVRGDSAAYFCASSPRSGDTGELFFGEGSRLTVL.

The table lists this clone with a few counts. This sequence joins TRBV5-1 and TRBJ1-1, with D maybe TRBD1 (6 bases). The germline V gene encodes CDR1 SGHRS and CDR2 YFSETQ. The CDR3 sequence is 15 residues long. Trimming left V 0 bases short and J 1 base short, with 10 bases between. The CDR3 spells CASSLAARGNTEAFF. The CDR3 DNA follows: TGCGCCAGCAGCTTGGCGGCCAGGGGGAACACTGAAGCTTTCTTT.

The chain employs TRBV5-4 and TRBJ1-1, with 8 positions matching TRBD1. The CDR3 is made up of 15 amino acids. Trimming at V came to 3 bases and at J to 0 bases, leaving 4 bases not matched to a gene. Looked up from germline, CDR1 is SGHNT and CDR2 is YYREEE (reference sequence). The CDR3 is CASSSSGQVNTEAFF. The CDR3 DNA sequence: TGTGCCAGCAGCTCCTCGGGACAGGTGAACACTGAAGCTTTCTTT.

CDR3 residues: CASSPKSGAEEQFF. In DNA form, the CDR3 reads TGTGCCAGCAGCCCGAAAAGTGGGGCGGAAGAGCAGTTCTTC. The chain carries TRBV7-9 and TRBJ2-1, with TRBD1 as a possible D gene (5 bases). The CDR3 is 14 residues long. CDR1 and CDR2 from the germline V gene are SEHNR and FQNEAQ (reference sequence). V was pared by 5 bases and J by 10 bases, with 18 bases between.

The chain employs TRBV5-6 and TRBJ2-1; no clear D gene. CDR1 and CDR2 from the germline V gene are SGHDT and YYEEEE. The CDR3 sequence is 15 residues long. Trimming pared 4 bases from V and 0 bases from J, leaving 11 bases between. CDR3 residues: CASSRPADSYNEQFF. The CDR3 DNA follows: TGTGCCAGCAGCCGCCCGGCGGACTCCTACAATGAGCAGTTCTTC.

CDR3 in amino acids: CASSADRDREVNSNQPQHF. CDR3 sequence (DNA): TGTGCCAGCAGTGCAGACCGGGACAGGGAAGTAAATAGCAATCAGCCCCAGCATTTT. V is TRBV6-1 and J is TRBJ1-5; 9 bases match TRBD1. Germline values: CDR1 MNHNS, CDR2 SASEGT. This CDR3 region has 19 residues. V shed 4 bases and J 0 bases; nucleotides not matched to a gene: 13.

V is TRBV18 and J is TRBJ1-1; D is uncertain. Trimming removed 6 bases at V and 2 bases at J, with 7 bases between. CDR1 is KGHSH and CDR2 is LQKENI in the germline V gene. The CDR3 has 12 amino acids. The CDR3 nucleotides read TGTGCCAGCTCCCACAGTAACACTGAAGCTTTCTTT. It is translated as CASSHSNTEAFF. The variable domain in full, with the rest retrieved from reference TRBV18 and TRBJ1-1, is NAGVMQNPRHLVRRRGQEARLRCSPMKGHSHVYWYRQLPEEGLKFMVYLQKENIIDESGMPKERFSAEFPKEGPSILRIQQVVRGDSAAYFCASSHSNTEAFFGQGTRLTVV.

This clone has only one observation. Here the CDR3 reads CAIRGQGSPLHF. In DNA form, the CDR3 reads TGTGCCATCAGGGGACAGGGCTCACCCCTCCACTTT. V is TRBV10-3 and J is TRBJ1-6, with TRBD1 identical over 9 bases. CDR1 is ENHRY and CDR2 is SYGVKD in the germline V gene. There are 12 residues in the CDR3. Losses at the gene ends were 6 bases for V and 10 bases for J; bases not matched to a gene: 1.